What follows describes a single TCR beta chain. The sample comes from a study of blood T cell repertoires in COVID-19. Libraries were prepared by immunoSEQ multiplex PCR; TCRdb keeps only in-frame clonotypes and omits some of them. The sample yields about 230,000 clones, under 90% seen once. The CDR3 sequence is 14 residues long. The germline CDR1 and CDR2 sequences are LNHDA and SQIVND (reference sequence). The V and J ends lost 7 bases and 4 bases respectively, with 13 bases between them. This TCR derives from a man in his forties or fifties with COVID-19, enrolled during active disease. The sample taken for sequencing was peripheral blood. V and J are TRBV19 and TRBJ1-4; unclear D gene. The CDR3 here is CASNRERNNEKLFF. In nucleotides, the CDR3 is TGTGCCAGTAATCGAGAGAGGAATAATGAAAAACTGTTTTTT.